This T cell receptor beta chain was recovered during a study of response to subunit inactivated influenza vaccine. Study-level findings and limits: The study's authors posited that every seasonal influenza vaccination enlists few new T cells.

TCRdb called the RT-PCR reads again in MiXCR, with one record for every CDR3 protein. The data contain hundreds of thousands of distinct CDR3 sequences, about 18% of them singletons. This clonotype was seen once. Its antigen is unidentified. This CDR3 region has 16 residues. V was clipped by 3 bases and J by 0 bases, with 11 bases between them. The germline gives CDR1 KGHSH, CDR2 LQKENI. The source was PBMCs from blood, collected approximately 5 days after vaccination. The gene calls are TRBV18 and TRBJ2-2; TRBD1 might be the D (6 bases). This TCR was recovered from a man aged 45-65 years who received an inactivated influenza vaccine. The CDR3 loop is CASSPRDTSNTGELFF. The CDR3 DNA is TGTGCCAGCTCACCTAGGGACACCTCGAACACCGGGGAGCTGTTTTTT.